These 10 T cell receptor beta chains were all obtained from the same sample, sequenced in a study of identifying expanded T cells in peripheral blood. Only in-frame clones appear in the TCRdb table, and some are missing; sequencing was by immunoSEQ multiplex PCR. There are roughly 100,000 clones in the sample; about 89% occur only once, and roughly 15% lies in the top ten. Source material: blood. Receptor source: a person aged 18 to 75 in good health.

J is TRBJ2-5 and V is TRBV11-2, with D possibly matching TRBD1 (5 bases). The J call may be faulty, since TRBJ2-7 better matches the DNA end. This CDR3 region has 13 residues. Germline CDR1 reads SGHAT; CDR2 reads FQNNGV. CDR3 residues: CASSRTGSYEQYF. The CDR3 bases are TGTGCCAGCAGCAGAACAGGTTCCTACGAGCAGTACTTC.

The chain couples TRBV5-3 to TRBJ1-2; D gene ambiguous. Being an ORF, TRBV5-3 has a function that is uncertain. This CDR3 comprises 15 residues. The V gene lost 4 bases and the J gene lost 4 bases, with 17 bases spanning the gap. CDR3 loop: CARSPGFGERYGYTF. The CDR3 region has the DNA TGTGCCAGAAGCCCGGGGTTTGGGGAACGCTATGGCTACACCTTC.

V and J are TRBV7-9 and TRBJ2-7, with D perhaps matching TRBD2 (6 bases). V lost 5 bases, J lost 2 bases, and 13 bases lay in between. Germline CDR1 and CDR2: SEHNR and FQNEAQ (reference sequence). The CDR3 has 14 amino acids. The CDR3: CASSPVEGAYEQYF. CDR3 nucleotide sequence: TGTGCCAGCAGCCCGGTGGAGGGAGCCTACGAGCAGTACTTC. Combining the CDR3 with reference TRBV7-9 and TRBJ2-7 gives the whole variable domain DTGVSQNPRHKITKRGQNVTFRCDPISEHNRLYWYRQTLGQGPEFLTYFQNEAQLEKSRLLSDRFSAERPKGSFSTLEIQRTEQGDSAMYLCASSPVEGAYEQYFGPGTRLTVT.

This sequence joins TRBV27 and TRBJ1-1; the match to TRBD1 covers 7 bases. The CDR3 is 16 residues long. Germline assignment: CDR1 MNHEY and CDR2 SMNVEV (reference sequence). V shed 3 bases and J 5 bases; nucleotides not matched to a gene: 12. The CDR3 DNA is TGTGCCAGCAGTTTTTGGGCAGGGGGTAAGAGGACTGAAGCTTTCTTT. It is translated as CASSFWAGGKRTEAFF.

The chain links TRBV11-2 to TRBJ2-7, with D perhaps matching TRBD1 (6 bases). CDR1 is SGHAT and CDR2 is FQNNGV in the germline V gene. V was clipped by 1 base and J by 1 base, with 8 bases between them. CDR3 length: 14 residues. The CDR3 reads CASSLGTESYEQYF. The CDR3 nucleotides are TGTGCCAGCAGCTTAGGGACAGAGTCCTACGAGCAGTACTTC.

The gene calls are TRBV4-3 and TRBJ1-4; 9 bases align to TRBD1. This CDR3 spans 17 amino acids. J was trimmed by 8 bases and V by 0 bases; bases with no gene match: 10. The germline CDR1 and CDR2 sequences are LGHNA and YSLEER. The CDR3 protein is CASSQDARGGTGEKLFF. The DNA for the CDR3 is TGCGCCAGCAGCCAAGATGCGAGGGGAGGGACAGGGGAAAAACTGTTTTTT.

This sequence joins TRBV29-1 and TRBJ1-2, with D unresolved. CDR3 size: 13 residues. Trimming shortened V by 0 bases and J by 1 base, and 6 bases separated the two germline ends. Germline V CDR1 and CDR2: SQVTM, ANQGSEA. CDR3 loop: CSVEDHVNYGYTF. For the CDR3, the DNA is TGCAGCGTTGAAGATCATGTTAACTATGGCTACACCTTC.

This sequence joins TRBV7-2 and TRBJ2-5; no clear D gene. V was trimmed by 6 bases and J by 5 bases, leaving 13 bases between them. This CDR3 region has 13 residues. Germline V gives CDR1 SGHTA, CDR2 FQGNSA. DNA for the CDR3: TGTGCCAGCAGACAAGGTTCTCGGGAGACCCAGTACTTC. It codes for CASRQGSRETQYF.

This sequence joins TRBV10-3 and TRBJ1-6; TRBD1 might be the D (5 bases). V was pared by 0 bases and J by 5 bases, with 14 bases between. The CDR3 is 17 amino acids. Germline V gene lookup returns CDR1 ENHRY and CDR2 SYGVKD. The CDR3 reads CAISESRGLNNNSPLHF. CDR3 in DNA: TGTGCCATCAGTGAGTCGAGGGGCCTAAACAATAATTCACCCCTCCACTTT.

This chain connects TRBV5-4 to TRBJ2-2; TRBD2 is a possible D gene (5 bases). V was trimmed by 1 base and J by 12 bases, leaving 16 bases between them. The germline CDR1 and CDR2 sequences are SGHNT and YYREEE (reference sequence). The CDR3 is 14 amino acids. The CDR3 region is CASSLRASNRQLFF. The CDR3 DNA follows: TGTGCCAGCAGCTTGAGGGCTAGCAATCGGCAGCTGTTTTTT.